This T cell receptor (beta chain) was retrieved from a study of blood T cell repertoires in COVID-19. Profiling relied on immunoSEQ multiplex PCR, and the TCRdb table lists in-frame clones only, not all of them. Among about 170,000 clones listed, 88% were seen once. V lost 1 base, J lost 0 bases, and 9 bases stayed unmatched. The CDR3 contains 18 residues. The germline CDR1 and CDR2 sequences are LGHDT and YNNKEL (reference sequence). Input material: peripheral blood. This clonotype was sampled from a man aged 45 to 65 who had recovered from COVID-19. V gene TRBV3-1 (or the pseudogene TRBV3-2) combines with J gene TRBJ1-3, with 7 bases identical to TRBD1. CDR3 DNA: TGTGCCAGCAGCCAAGTCCAGGGGGTTTCATTCTCTGGAAACACCATATATTTT. Translating it yields CASSQVQGVSFSGNTIYF.